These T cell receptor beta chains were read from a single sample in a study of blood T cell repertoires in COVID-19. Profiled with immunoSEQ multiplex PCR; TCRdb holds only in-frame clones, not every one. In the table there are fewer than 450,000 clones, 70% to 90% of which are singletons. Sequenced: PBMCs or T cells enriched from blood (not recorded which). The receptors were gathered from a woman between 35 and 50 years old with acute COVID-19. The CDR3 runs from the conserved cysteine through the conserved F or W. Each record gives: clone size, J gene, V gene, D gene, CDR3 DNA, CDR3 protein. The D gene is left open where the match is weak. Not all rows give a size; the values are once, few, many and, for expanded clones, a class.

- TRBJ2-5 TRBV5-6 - TGTGCCAGCAGCACCGGGACACCGGGCTGGTACCAAGAGACCCAGTACTTC CASSTGTPGWYQETQYF
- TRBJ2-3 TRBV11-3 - TGTGCCAGCAGCCATATGATGGGGCATACGCAGTATTTT CASSHMMGHTQYF
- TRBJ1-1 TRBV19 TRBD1 TGTGCCAGTAGTTCTACAGGGGACACTGAAGCTTTCTTT CASSSTGDTEAFF
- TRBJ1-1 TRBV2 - TGTGCCAGCAGGCAGTTCACTGAAGCTTTCTTT CASRQFTEAFF
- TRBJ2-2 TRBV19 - TGTGCCAGTAGTATGTCACTGTTCACCGGGGAGCTGTTTTTT CASSMSLFTGELFF
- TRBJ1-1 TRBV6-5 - TGTGCCAGCAGTTACCGGGGAGCTGAAGCTTTCTTT CASSYRGAEAFF
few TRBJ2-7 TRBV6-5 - TGTGCCAGCAGAAGCGACCGATGGTACGAGCAGTACTTC CASRSDRWYEQYF
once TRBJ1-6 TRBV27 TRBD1 TGTGCCAGCAGCCCCGACAGGGGGAATTCACCCCTCCACTTT CASSPDRGNSPLHF
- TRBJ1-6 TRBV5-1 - TGCGCCAGCAGCTTGGTACCCCTCAGAACCAGCAGGGACAATAATTCACCCCTCCACTTT CASSLVPLRTSRDNNSPLHF
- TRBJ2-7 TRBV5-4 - TGTGCCAGCAGCCGGGACAACTCCTACGAGCAGTACTTC CASSRDNSYEQYF
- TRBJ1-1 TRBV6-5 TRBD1 TGTGCCAGCAGTCAAAGGGACAGGGGGCGCTTCAGGACTTTT CASSQRDRGRFRTF
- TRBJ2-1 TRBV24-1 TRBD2 TGTGCCACCAGTGATTCCACCCCGACTAGCGGGGCGACAACGTACAATGAGCAGTTCTTC CATSDSTPTSGATTYNEQFF
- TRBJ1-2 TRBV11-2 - TGTGCCAGCAGCTTATGGCGGGAGTCCGGGTATGGCTACACCTTC CASSLWRESGYGYTF
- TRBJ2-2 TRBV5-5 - TGTGCCAGCAGCTTGAAGAGCACCGGGGAGCTGTTTTTT CASSLKSTGELFF
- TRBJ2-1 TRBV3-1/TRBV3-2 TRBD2 TGTGCCAGCAGCCAAGGGCTAGCGGGGGTTCGTGAGCAGTTCTTC CASSQGLAGVREQFF
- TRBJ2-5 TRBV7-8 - TGTGCCAGCAGCTTATCCGGGGAGCCACAAGAGACCCAGTACTTC CASSLSGEPQETQYF
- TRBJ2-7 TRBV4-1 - TGCGCCAGCAGCCATTGGCCGGGACAAGCCTACGAGCAGTACTTC CASSHWPGQAYEQYF
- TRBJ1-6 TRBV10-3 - TGTGCCATCAGTGAAGGACAGAGAAATTCACCCCTCCACTTT CAISEGQRNSPLHF
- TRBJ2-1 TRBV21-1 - TGTGCCAGCAGCACCCCCAGGGGAGGGTACAATGAGCAGTTCTTC CASSTPRGGYNEQFF
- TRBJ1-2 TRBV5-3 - TGTGCCAGAAGCTTTAATGATGGGCGTACGGTTCTCTTC CARSFNDGRTVLF
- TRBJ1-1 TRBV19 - TGTGCCAGTAGTATAGGTTTTGGGGCGTCGCCACCCTCCACTGAAGCTTTCTTT CASSIGFGASPPSTEAFF
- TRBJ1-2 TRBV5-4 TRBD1 TGTGCCAGCAGCGGAGGGACAGGGGCTGACTATGGCTACACCTTC CASSGGTGADYGYTF
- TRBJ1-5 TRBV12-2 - TGTGCAAGTCGCTTGAGGCGCGGTTCGGGGGGTCAGCCCCAGCATTTT CASRLRRGSGGQPQHF
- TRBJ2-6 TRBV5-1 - TGCGCCAGCAGCTTAGATAGTCGTGCGGCCCCTGGGGCCAACGTCCTGACTTTC CASSLDSRAAPGANVLTF
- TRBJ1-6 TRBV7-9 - TGTGCCAGCAGCTTGGGTGGCGCGGGGGCACCCCTCCACTTT CASSLGGAGAPLHF
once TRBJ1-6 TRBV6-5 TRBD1 TGTGCCAGCAGTCCAAAGGGACAGGGGAATTCACCCCTCCACTTT CASSPKGQGNSPLHF
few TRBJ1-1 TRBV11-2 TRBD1 TGTGCCAGCAGCGTGACAGGACAGGGCACTGAAGCTTTCTTT CASSVTGQGTEAFF
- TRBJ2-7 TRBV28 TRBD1 TGTGCCAGCAGTTTAGGGACAGGAACCTACGAGCAGTACTTC CASSLGTGTYEQYF
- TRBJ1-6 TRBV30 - TGTGCCGCTCAGGGGTATAATTCACCCCTCCACTTT CAAQGYNSPLHF
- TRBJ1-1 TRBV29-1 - TGCAGCGTTGCCAGTACCGATGAAGCTTTCTTT CSVASTDEAFF
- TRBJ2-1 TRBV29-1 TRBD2 TGCAGCGCGTCTAGCGGGGGGAACAATGAGCAGTTCTTC CSASSGGNNEQFF
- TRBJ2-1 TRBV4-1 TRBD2 TGCGCCAGCAGCCAACCCCCCCCGGGACTAACGCAGCAGTTCTTC CASSQPPPGLTQQFF
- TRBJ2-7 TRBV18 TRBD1 TGTGCCAGCTCCTCAAATACAGGGGGTCACAGCTCCTACGAGCAGTACTTC CASSSNTGGHSSYEQYF
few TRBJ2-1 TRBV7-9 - TGTGCCAGCAGCTTAGGCGACAATGAGCAGTTCTTC CASSLGDNEQFF
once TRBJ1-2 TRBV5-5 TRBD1 TGTGCCAGCAGCCGACAGGGGAGCCCCAACGCTTTCTATGGCTACACCTTC CASSRQGSPNAFYGYTF
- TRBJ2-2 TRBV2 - TGTGCCAGCAGCTGGGGCTCCCAGTTCGGGGAGCTGTTTTTT CASSWGSQFGELFF
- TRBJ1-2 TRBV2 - TGTGCCAGCAGTGGGCTTCGGACTGGCTATGGCTACACCTTC CASSGLRTGYGYTF
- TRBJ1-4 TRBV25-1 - TGTGCCAGCAGTCTGTACAGGGCAACTAATGAAAAACTGTTTTTT CASSLYRATNEKLFF
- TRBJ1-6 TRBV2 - TGTGCCAGCAGTGGAGGCGGGGACCCAGGCTCCTATAATTCACCCCTCCACTTT CASSGGGDPGSYNSPLHF
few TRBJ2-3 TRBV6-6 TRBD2 TGTGCCAGCCGTCCGGGGTGGAACTATGCGGGGGGCAAAGTACATGGAGATACGCAGTATTTT CASRPGWNYAGGKVHGDTQYF
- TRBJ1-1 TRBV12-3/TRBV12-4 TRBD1 TGTGCCAGCAGTGATGACAGGGGCACTGAAGCTTTCTTT CASSDDRGTEAFF
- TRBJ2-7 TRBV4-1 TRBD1 TGCGCCAGCAGCCGGCCGGGACAGAGCTCCTACGAGCAGTACTTC CASSRPGQSSYEQYF
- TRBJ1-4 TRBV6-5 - TGTGCCGGACGCAGGGGAACTAATGAAAAACTGTTTTTT CAGRRGTNEKLFF
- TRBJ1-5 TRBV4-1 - TGCGCCAGCAGCCAAGATGGGGGGATGCAGCCCCAGCATTTT CASSQDGGMQPQHF
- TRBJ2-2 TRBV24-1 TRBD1 TGTGCCACCAGTGATTCACGGACAGGGGATTTTCGGGAGCTGTTTTTT CATSDSRTGDFRELFF
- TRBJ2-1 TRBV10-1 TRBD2 TGCGCCAGCAGGGATGGGACTAGCGGAAACAATGAGCAGTTCTTC CASRDGTSGNNEQFF
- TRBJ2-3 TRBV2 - TGTGCCAGCAGACGGAACGCGGGAATCGATACGCAGTATTTT CASRRNAGIDTQYF